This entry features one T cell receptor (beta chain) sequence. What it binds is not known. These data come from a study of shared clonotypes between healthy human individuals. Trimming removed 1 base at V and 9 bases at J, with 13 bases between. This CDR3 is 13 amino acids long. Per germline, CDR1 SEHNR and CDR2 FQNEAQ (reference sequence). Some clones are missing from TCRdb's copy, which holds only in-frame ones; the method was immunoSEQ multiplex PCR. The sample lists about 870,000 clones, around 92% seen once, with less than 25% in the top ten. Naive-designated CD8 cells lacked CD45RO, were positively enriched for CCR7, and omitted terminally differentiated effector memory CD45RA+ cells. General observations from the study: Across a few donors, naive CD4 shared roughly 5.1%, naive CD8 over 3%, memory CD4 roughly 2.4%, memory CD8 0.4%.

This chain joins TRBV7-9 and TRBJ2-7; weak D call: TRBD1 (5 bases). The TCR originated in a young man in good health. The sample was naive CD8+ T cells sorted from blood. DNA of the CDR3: TGTGCCAGCAGCTTAGAGCTCGTAAGGGGGCAGTACTTC. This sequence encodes CASSLELVRGQYF.